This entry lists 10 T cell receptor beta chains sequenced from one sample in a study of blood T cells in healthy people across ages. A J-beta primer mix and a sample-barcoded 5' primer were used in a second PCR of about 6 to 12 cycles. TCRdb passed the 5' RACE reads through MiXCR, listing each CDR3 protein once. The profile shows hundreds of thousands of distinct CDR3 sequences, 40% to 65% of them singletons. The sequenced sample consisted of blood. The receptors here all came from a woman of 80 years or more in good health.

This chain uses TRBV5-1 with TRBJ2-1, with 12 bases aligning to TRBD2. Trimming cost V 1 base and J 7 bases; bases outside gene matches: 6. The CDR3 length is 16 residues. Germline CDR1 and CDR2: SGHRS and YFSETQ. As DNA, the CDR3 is TGCGCCAGCAGCTTGCCTCGACTAGCGGGAGCAAATGAGCAGTTCTTC. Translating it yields CASSLPRLAGANEQFF.

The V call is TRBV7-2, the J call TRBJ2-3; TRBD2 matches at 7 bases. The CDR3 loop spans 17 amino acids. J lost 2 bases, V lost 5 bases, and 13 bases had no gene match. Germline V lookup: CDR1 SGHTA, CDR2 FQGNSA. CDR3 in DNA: TGTGCCAGCAGCCCCGTGGGGGGGACTGCTCCCACAGATACGCAGTATTTT. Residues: CASSPVGGTAPTDTQYF.

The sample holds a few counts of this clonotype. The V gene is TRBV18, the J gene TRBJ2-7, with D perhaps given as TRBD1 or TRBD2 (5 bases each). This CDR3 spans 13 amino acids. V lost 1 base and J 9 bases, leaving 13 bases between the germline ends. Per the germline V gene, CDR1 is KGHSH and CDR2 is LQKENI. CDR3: CASSPRDQWGQYF. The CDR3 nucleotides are TGTGCCAGCTCACCACGGGACCAATGGGGGCAGTACTTC.

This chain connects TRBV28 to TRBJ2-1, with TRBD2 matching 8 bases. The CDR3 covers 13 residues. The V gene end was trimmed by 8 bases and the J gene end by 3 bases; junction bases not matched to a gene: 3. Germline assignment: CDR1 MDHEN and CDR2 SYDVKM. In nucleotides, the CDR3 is TGTGCCAGCCATAGCGGGAACTACAATGAGCAGTTCTTC. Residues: CASHSGNYNEQFF.

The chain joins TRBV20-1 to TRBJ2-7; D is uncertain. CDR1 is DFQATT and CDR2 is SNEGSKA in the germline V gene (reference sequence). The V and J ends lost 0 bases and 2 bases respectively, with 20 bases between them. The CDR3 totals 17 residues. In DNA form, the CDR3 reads TGCAGTGCTAGAGATGAAGTCGCGGTAGGGTCCCCCTACGAGCAGTACTTC. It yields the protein CSARDEVAVGSPYEQYF.

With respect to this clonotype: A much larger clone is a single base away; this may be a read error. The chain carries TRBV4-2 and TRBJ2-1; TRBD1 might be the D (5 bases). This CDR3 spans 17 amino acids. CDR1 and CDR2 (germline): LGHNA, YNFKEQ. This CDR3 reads CASNQEGAAVGYNEQFF. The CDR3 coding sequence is TGTGCCAGCAACCAAGAAGGGGCTGCCGTCGGCTACAATGAGCAGTTCTTC.

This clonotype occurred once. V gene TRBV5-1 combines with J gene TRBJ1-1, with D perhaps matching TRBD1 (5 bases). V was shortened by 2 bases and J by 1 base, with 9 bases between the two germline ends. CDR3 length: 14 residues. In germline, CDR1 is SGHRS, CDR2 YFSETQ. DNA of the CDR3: TGCGCCAGCAGCTTTGACAGCCAGAACACTGAAGCTTTCTTT. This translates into CASSFDSQNTEAFF.

The CDR3 DNA reads as TGTGCCAGCAGCCCGGAGGGAATTAGAGAGACCCAGTACTTC. Amino acids: CASSPEGIRETQYF. V gene TRBV27 combines with J gene TRBJ2-5; D possibly corresponds to TRBD2 (6 bases). CDR3 length: 14 residues. V lost 6 bases and J 4 bases, leaving 15 bases between the germline ends. Germline assignment: CDR1 MNHEY and CDR2 SMNVEV (reference sequence).

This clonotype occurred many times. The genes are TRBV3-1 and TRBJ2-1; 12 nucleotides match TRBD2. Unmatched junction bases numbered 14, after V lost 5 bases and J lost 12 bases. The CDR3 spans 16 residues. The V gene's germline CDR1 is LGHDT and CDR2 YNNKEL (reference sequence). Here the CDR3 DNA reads TGTGCCAGCAGCTTACGATCGCTAGCGGGGGGGTATTCGCAGTTCTTC. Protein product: CASSLRSLAGGYSQFF.

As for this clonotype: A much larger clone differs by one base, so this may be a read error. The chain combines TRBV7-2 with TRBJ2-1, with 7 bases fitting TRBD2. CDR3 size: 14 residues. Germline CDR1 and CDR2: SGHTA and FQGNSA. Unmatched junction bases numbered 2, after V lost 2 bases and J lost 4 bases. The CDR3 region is CASSLLGGYNEQFF. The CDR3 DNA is TGTGCCAGCAGCTTACTCGGGGGGTACAATGAGCAGTTCTTC.